Below are 6 T cell receptor beta chains sequenced from a single sample in a study of PD-L1 blockade in urothelial cancer (dated by TCRdb to 2016 to 2017). Libraries were constructed by the immunoSEQ multiplex PCR assay. TCRdb obtained this table from immuneACCESS and retained in-frame rearrangements with V and J assigned. These tables miss some clones; where compared with another copy, unresolved V genes account for less than half of the shortfall, and the remainder is unexplained. The sample includes around 30,000 clones, with around 80% observed a single time. Roughly 3% of the sample is held by the ten biggest clonotypes. Interpreted using the paper, the time point label stands for: peripheral blood 6 weeks after treatment start. Specimen: PBMCs, collected around atezolizumab (anti-PD-L1) treatment. These receptors all come from a man between 70 and 80 years old with urothelial cancer.

This rearrangement joins TRBV7-3 to TRBJ2-1; TRBD2 agrees at 10 bases. The V and J ends lost 1 base and 6 bases, in that order; junction bases with no gene match: 6. Germline V CDR1 and CDR2: SGHTA, FQGTGA. The CDR3 runs 16 residues. The CDR3, as DNA: TGTGCCAGCAGCTTAAATAGGGCTAGCGGGAGCAATGAGCAGTTCTTC. Translated, it gives CASSLNRASGSNEQFF.

The V gene is TRBV7-2, the J gene TRBJ1-1; TRBD1 matches at 7 bases. There are 13 residues in the CDR3. Trimming took 5 bases from V and 3 from J; bases not matched to a gene: 3. Germline V CDR1 and CDR2: SGHTA, FQGNSA. The CDR3, as DNA: TGTGCCAGCAGCACACAGGGGTACACTGAAGCTTTCTTT. It specifies CASSTQGYTEAFF. The full variable domain, completed using reference TRBV7-2 and TRBJ1-1, is GAGVSQSPSNKVTEKGKDVELRCDPISGHTALYWYRQSLGQGLEFLIYFQGNSAPDKSGLPSDRFSAERTGGSVSTLTIQRTQQEDSAVYLCASSTQGYTEAFFGQGTRLTVV.

V and J are TRBV28 and TRBJ1-2, with D possibly matching TRBD1 (5 bases). The CDR3 length is 13 residues. Trimming cost V 3 bases and J 8 bases, with 13 bases left between them. The germline V gene encodes CDR1 MDHEN and CDR2 SYDVKM. Here the CDR3 DNA reads TGTGCCAGCAGTTTTCGTAGGGGCCGGGGCTACACCTTC. This gives the protein CASSFRRGRGYTF.

J is TRBJ1-2 and V is TRBV4-3; D may be TRBD1 (5 bases). This CDR3 is built from 13 residues. The germline CDR1 and CDR2 sequences are LGHNA and YSLEER. Trimming took off 4 bases at V and 4 bases at J, with 10 bases between the two ends. As DNA, the CDR3 is TGCGCCAGCAGCCGGGGGGGAGGCTATGGCTACACCTTC. Its protein is CASSRGGGYGYTF.

This clone showed up just a few times. This chain connects TRBV27 to TRBJ1-2; no clear D gene. V lost 3 bases, J lost 0 bases, and 8 bases lay in between. This CDR3 region has 14 residues. From germline, CDR1 is MNHEY and CDR2 SMNVEV (reference sequence). The CDR3 DNA reads as TGTGCCAGCAGTTTTTCTTCAGCTAACTATGGCTACACCTTC. Its protein is CASSFSSANYGYTF.

The chain has TRBV18 and TRBJ1-4, with TRBD1 matching 7 bases. V lost 6 bases to trimming and J lost 12 bases; unmatched junction nucleotides: 13. The CDR3 extends over 14 amino acids. Germline CDR1 and CDR2: KGHSH and LQKENI. In DNA form, the CDR3 reads TGTGCCAGCTCGCCGGGACAGTCACGTAGGGAACTGTTTTTT. It translates to CASSPGQSRRELFF.